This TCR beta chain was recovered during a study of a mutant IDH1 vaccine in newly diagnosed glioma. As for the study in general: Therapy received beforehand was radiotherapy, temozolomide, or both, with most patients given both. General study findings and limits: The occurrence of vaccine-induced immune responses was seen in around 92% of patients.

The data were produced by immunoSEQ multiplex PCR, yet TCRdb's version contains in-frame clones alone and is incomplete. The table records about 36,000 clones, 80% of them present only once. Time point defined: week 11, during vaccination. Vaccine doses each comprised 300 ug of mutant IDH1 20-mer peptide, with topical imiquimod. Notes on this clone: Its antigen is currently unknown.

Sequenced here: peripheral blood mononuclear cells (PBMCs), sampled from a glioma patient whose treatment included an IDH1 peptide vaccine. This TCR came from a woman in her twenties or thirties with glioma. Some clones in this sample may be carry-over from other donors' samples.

CDR3: CASSLPPTGVRFTGELFF. The CDR3 nucleotides read TGTGCCAGCAGTTTACCACCAACGGGAGTAAGGTTCACCGGGGAGCTGTTTTTT. The V and J genes are TRBV27 and TRBJ2-2, with D perhaps TRBD2 (6 bases). The CDR3 runs 18 residues. Looked up from germline, CDR1 is MNHEY and CDR2 is SMNVEV (reference sequence). The V and J ends lost 2 bases and 4 bases respectively, with 20 bases between them.